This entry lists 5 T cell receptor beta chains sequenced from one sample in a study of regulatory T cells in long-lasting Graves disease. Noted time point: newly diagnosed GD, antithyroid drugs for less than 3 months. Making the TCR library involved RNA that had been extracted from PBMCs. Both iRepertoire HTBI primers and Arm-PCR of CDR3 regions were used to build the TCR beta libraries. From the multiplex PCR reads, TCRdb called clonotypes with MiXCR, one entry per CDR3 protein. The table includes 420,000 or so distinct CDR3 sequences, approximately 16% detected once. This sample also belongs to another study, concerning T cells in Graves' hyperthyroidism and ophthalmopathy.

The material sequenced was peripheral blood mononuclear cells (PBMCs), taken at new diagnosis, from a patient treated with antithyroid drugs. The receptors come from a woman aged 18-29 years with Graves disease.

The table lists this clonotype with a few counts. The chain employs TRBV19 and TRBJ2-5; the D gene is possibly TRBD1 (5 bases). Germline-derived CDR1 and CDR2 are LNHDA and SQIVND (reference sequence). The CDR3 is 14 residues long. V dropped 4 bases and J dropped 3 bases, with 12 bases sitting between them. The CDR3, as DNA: TGTGCCAGTAGTAACCACGACAGTAAAGAGACCCAGTACTTC. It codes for CASSNHDSKETQYF.

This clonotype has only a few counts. CDR3 region: CASSYSVTGSYEKLFF. CDR3 DNA: TGTGCCAGCAGTTACTCGGTGACAGGATCGTACGAAAAACTGTTTTTT. The chain couples TRBV6-2 or TRBV6-3 to TRBJ1-4; TRBD1 might be the D (6 bases). From germline, CDR1 is MNHEY and CDR2 SVGEGT. Trimming removed 0 bases from V and 8 bases from J, with 16 bases in between. CDR3 length: 16 amino acids.

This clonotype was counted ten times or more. CDR3 protein: CASSRRTGAFPTSGNTIYF. CDR3 sequence (DNA): TGTGCCAGCAGCCGACGGACAGGGGCCTTCCCGACCTCTGGAAACACCATATATTTT. The rearrangement links TRBV3-1 to TRBJ1-3; the match to TRBD1 covers 9 bases. Per the germline V gene, CDR1 is LGHDT and CDR2 is YNNKEL (reference sequence). This CDR3 has 19 residues. Unmatched junction bases numbered 13, after V lost 4 bases and J lost 0 bases. Together with reference TRBV3-1 and TRBJ1-3, the CDR3 gives the full variable domain: DTAVSQTPKYLVTQMGNDKSIKCEQNLGHDTMYWYKQDSKKFLKIMFSYNNKELIINETVPNRFSPKSPDKAHLNLHINSLELGDSAVYFCASSRRTGAFPTSGNTIYFGEGSWLTVV.

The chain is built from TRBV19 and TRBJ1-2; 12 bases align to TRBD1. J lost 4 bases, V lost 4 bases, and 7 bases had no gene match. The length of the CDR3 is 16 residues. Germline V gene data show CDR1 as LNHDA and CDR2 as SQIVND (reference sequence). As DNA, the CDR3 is TGTGCCAGTAGTACTCCACCGGGACAGGGGGCCTATGGCTACACCTTC. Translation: CASSTPPGQGAYGYTF.

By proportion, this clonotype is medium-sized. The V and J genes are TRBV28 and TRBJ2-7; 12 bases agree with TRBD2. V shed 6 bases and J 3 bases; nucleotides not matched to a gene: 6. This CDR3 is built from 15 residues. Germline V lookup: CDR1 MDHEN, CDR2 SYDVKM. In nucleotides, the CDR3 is TGTGCCAGCAGCTCTCGACTAGCGGGAGACTACGAGCAGTACTTC. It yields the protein CASSSRLAGDYEQYF.